The entry below describes one TCR beta chain. These data come from a study of tumor-infiltrating lymphocytes in localized non-small cell lung cancer. Across the whole study: Some samples were collected after neoadjuvant chemotherapy; smokers, never-smokers and several histologies were included.

Clones were read by immunoSEQ multiplex PCR, and TCRdb kept only the in-frame ones, dropping some. The table lists just over 9,500 clones, more than 75% of them singletons. Germline V gives CDR1 LNHDA, CDR2 SQIVND (reference sequence). Trimming took 1 base from V and 8 from J, leaving 11 bases between them. This CDR3 is built from 13 residues. Sequenced: lung tumor tissue. The TCR comes from a human donor with non-small cell lung cancer. The rearrangement links TRBV19 to TRBJ1-2, with no clear D. CDR3 in amino acids: CASSIAVLGGYTF. CDR3 bases: TGTGCCAGTAGTATAGCCGTCCTTGGGGGCTACACCTTC.